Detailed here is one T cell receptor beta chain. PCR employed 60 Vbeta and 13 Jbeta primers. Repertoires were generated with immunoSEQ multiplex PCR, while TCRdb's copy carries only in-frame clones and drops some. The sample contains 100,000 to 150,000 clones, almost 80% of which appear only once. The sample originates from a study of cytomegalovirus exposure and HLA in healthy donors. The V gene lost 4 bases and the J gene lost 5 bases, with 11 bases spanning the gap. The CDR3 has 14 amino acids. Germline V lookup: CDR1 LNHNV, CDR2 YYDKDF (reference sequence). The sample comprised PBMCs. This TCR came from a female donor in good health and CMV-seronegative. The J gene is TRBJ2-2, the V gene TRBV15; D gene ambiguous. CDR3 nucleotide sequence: TGTGCCACCAGCATCCTCGACTGGACCGGGGAGCTGTTTTTT. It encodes CATSILDWTGELFF.